Listed below are T cell receptor beta chains from one sample, sequenced in a study of shared clonotypes between healthy human individuals. Generated by immunoSEQ multiplex PCR, the TCRdb table keeps only in-frame clones and is missing some. The sample consists of approximately 840,000 clones, around 96% of them appearing once. Sequenced: naive CD8+ T cells sorted from blood. These TCRs come from a man aged 25-40 years in good health. Each CDR3 is given with its conserved first and last residue. Fields, in order: D gene, J gene, clone size, CDR3 length, V gene, CDR3 DNA, CDR3 protein. The D gene is left open where the match is weak. Size values are once, few and many counts, or a class for expanded clones, and some rows have none.

NA | TRBJ2-2 | NA | 15 | TRBV5-1 | TGCGCCAGCAGCCCGGACGAGGAGAACACCGGGGAGCTGTTTTTT | CASSPDEENTGELFF
TRBD1 | TRBJ2-7 | NA | 15 | TRBV7-9 | TGTGCCAGCAGCCCCCGCGACAGGGGTTCCCACGAGCAGTACTTC | CASSPRDRGSHEQYF
NA | TRBJ1-2 | NA | 12 | TRBV9 | TGTGCCAGCAGCACCCGAGCCTGGGGCTACACCTTC | CASSTRAWGYTF
NA | TRBJ2-2 | NA | 13 | TRBV27 | TGTGCCAGCAGTTTACGACCAGGCGGGGAGCTGTTTTTT | CASSLRPGGELFF
NA | TRBJ1-3 | NA | 16 | TRBV28 | TGTGCCAGCAGGGGGGGGCGATTGACCTCTGGAAACACCATATATTTT | CASRGGRLTSGNTIYF
TRBD2 | TRBJ2-3 | NA | 16 | TRBV28 | TGTGCCAGCAGTTTACTGGCGGGAATAGGGACTATCCCCCAGTATTTT | CASSLLAGIGTIPQYF
NA | TRBJ1-3 | NA | 15 | TRBV4-3 | TGCGCCAGCAGCCCCTACATAGGGTCCGGAAACACCATATATTTT | CASSPYIGSGNTIYF
NA | TRBJ1-2 | once | 13 | TRBV5-3 | TGTGCCAGAAGCATCGGACAGAGGTATGGCTACACCTTC | CARSIGQRYGYTF
NA | TRBJ2-1 | NA | 14 | TRBV6-5 | TGTGCCAGCAGTCCACTCGGGGAATACAATGAGCAGTTCTTC | CASSPLGEYNEQFF
NA | TRBJ1-1 | NA | 15 | TRBV5-1 | TGCGCCAGCAGCTTGCGAGGACGTTGGGACACTGAAGCTTTCTTT | CASSLRGRWDTEAFF
TRBD1 | TRBJ2-1 | NA | 14 | TRBV5-6 | TGTGCCAGTAGCGGACAGGGGGGCTACAATGAGCAGTTCTTC | CASSGQGGYNEQFF
NA | TRBJ2-6 | NA | 18 | TRBV28 | TGTGCCAGCAATGGTCGGCAGGGTTTATGGGCTGGGGCCAACGTCCTGACTTTC | CASNGRQGLWAGANVLTF
NA | TRBJ1-4 | NA | 14 | TRBV13 | TGTGCCAGCAGCCCCGCCCGAACTAATGAAAAACTGTTTTTT | CASSPARTNEKLFF
NA | TRBJ2-3 | NA | 13 | TRBV4-1 | TGCGCCAGCAGCCCTGACAATCAAGATACGCAGTATTTT | CASSPDNQDTQYF
NA | TRBJ2-7 | NA | 13 | TRBV5-5 | TGTGCCAGCAGCTCCCGGACAGACTACGAGCAGTACTTC | CASSSRTDYEQYF
TRBD2 | TRBJ2-7 | once | 18 | TRBV5-1 | TGCGCCAGCAGCCCCTTTAGGACTAGCACCAACCTCCCCGGCGAGCAGTACTTC | CASSPFRTSTNLPGEQYF